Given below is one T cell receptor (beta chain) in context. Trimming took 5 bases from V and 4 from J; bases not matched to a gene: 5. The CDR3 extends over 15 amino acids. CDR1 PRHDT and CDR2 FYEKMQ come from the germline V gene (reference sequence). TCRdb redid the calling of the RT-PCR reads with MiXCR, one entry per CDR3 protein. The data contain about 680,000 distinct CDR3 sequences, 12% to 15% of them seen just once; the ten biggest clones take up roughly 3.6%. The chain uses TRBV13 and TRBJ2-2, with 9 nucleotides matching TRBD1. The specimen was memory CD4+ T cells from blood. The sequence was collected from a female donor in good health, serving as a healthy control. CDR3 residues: CASSPDRGITGELFF. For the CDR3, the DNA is TGTGCCAGCAGCCCCGACAGGGGGATCACCGGGGAGCTGTTTTTT. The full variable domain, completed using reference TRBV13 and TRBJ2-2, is AAGVIQSPRHLIKEKRETATLKCYPIPRHDTVYWYQQGPGQDPQFLISFYEKMQSDKGSIPDRFSAQQFSDYHSELNMSSLELGDSALYFCASSPDRGITGELFFGEGSRLTVL.